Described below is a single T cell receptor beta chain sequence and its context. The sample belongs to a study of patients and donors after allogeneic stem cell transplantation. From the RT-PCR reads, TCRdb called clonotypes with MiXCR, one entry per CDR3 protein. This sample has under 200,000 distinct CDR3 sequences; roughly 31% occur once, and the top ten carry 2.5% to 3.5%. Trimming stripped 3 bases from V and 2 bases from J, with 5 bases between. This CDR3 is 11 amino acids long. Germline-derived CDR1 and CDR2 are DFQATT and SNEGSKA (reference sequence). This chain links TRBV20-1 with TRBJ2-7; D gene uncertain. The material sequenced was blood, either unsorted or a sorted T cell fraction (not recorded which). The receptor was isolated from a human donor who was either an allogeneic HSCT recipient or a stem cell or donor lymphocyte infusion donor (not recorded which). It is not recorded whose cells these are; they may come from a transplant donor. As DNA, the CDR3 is TGCAGTGCTAGGGCTCCCTACGAGCAGTACTTC. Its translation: CSARAPYEQYF.